This T cell receptor beta chain was sequenced during a study of blood T cell repertoires in COVID-19. Background on the study: There were acute and convalescent COVID-19 samples, and they came from the United States, Italy and Spain. Sample material is recorded as cDNA or gDNA derived from T cells, B-cell-depleted T cells, or PBMCs.

How the authors handled the data: Quantification of nucleated cells was approximated via reference gene primer amplification. The method was immunoSEQ multiplex PCR; TCRdb's version includes in-frame clones alone and lacks a portion of them. Clonal size and the V and J genes are those of that table, whereas D and trimming came from the DNA. The sample carries 150,000 to 200,000 clones, 65% to 85% recorded once. This CDR3 spans 16 amino acids. V was pared by 3 bases and J by 8 bases, with 15 bases of the junction left unmatched. CDR1 is SQVTM, CDR2 ANQGSEA, per germline. This clonotype originated in a man between 60 and 75 years old with active or convalescent COVID-19. The chain recombines TRBV29-1 with TRBJ1-1, with 10 positions matching TRBD1. Sequencing input: peripheral blood. CDR3 bases: TGCAGCGTTGACCCCGGGACAGGGGCCCCGGGCTACGAAGCTTTCTTT. This translates into CSVDPGTGAPGYEAFF. Full variable domain (outside the CDR3, taken from reference TRBV29-1 and TRBJ1-1): SAVISQKPSRDICQRGTSLTIQCQVDSQVTMMFWYRQQPGQSLTLIATANQGSEATYESGFVIDKFPISRPNLTFSTLTVSNMSPEDSSIYLCSVDPGTGAPGYEAFFGQGTRLTVV.